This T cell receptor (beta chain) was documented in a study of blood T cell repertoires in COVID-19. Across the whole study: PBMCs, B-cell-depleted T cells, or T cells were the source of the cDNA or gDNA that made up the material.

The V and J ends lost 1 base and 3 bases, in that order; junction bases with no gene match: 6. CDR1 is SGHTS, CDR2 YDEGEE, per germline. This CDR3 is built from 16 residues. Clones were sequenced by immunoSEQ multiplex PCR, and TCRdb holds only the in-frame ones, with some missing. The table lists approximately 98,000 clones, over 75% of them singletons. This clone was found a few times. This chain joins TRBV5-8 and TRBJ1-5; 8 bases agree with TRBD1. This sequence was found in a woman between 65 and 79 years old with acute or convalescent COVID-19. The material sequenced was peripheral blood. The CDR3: CASSLSGRGLNQPQHF. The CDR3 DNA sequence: TGTGCCAGCAGCTTGTCGGGCAGGGGGCTCAATCAGCCCCAGCATTTT. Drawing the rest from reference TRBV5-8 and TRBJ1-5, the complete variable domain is EAGVTQSPTHLIKTRGQQATLRCSPISGHTSVYWYQQALGLGLQFLLWYDEGEERNRGNFPPRFSGRQFPNYSSELNVNALELEDSALYLCASSLSGRGLNQPQHFGDGTRLSIL.